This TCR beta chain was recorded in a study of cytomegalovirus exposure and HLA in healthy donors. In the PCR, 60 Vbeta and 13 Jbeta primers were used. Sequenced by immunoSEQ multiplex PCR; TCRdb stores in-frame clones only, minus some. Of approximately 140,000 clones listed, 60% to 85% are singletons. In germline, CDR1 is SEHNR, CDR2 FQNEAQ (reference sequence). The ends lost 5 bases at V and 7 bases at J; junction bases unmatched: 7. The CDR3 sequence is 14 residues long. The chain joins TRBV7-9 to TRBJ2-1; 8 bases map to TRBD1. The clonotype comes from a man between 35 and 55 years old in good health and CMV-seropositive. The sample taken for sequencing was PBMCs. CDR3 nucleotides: TGTGCCAGCAGCGGTAAGACAGGGGTAAATGAGCAGTTCTTC. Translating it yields CASSGKTGVNEQFF. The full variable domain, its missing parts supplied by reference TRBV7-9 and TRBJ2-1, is DTGVSQNPRHKITKRGQNVTFRCDPISEHNRLYWYRQTLGQGPEFLTYFQNEAQLEKSRLLSDRFSAERPKGSFSTLEIQRTEQGDSAMYLCASSGKTGVNEQFFGPGTRLTVL.